One and the same sample provided the 14 T cell receptor beta chains below, sequenced in a study of quantifying T cell responses using KT2 cells. Turning to the study itself: RNA was reverse transcribed with TCR alpha and beta constant-region primers.

Each cDNA got a UMI-containing oligo ligated at its 3' end. The first PCR ran roughly 4 cycles with an equimolar RC1.1 and RC1.2 beta primer mix. TCRdb processed the UMI-ligation and nested PCR reads anew with MiXCR; each CDR3 protein has one entry. Of tens of thousands of distinct CDR3 sequences listed, more than 9% were seen once; the top ten hold more than 9%. The source material was PBMCs spiked with cells of the T cell clone KT2. The source of these receptors is a human donor.

The chain joins TRBV29-1 to TRBJ2-2; D is undetermined. V was cut by 5 bases and J by 7 bases, with 14 bases left in between. The CDR3 has 13 residues. The germline V gene has CDR1 SQVTM and CDR2 ANQGSEA. Here the CDR3 reads CSVWSLGNGELFF. CDR3 DNA: TGCAGCGTTTGGTCGCTAGGGAACGGGGAGCTGTTTTTT.

The table lists this clonotype with a few counts. The V gene is TRBV5-1, the J gene TRBJ2-1, with 7 bases lining up with TRBD1. This CDR3 is 14 amino acids long. Germline loops: CDR1 SGHRS, CDR2 YFSETQ. V shed 2 bases and J 7 bases; nucleotides not matched to a gene: 6. CDR3 bases: TGCGCCAGCAGCTTTGAGAGGGGGCGTAATGAGCAGTTCTTC. Encoded protein: CASSFERGRNEQFF. The full variable domain, rest sourced from reference TRBV5-1 and TRBJ2-1, is KAGVTQTPRYLIKTRGQQVTLSCSPISGHRSVSWYQQTPGQGLQFLFEYFSETQRNKGNFPGRFSGRQFSNSRSEMNVSTLELGDSALYLCASSFERGRNEQFFGPGTRLTVL.

The chain joins TRBV11-2 to TRBJ2-5, with D tentatively TRBD1 (6 bases). Deletions cut 1 base from V and 5 bases from J, with 20 bases between. This CDR3 contains 17 residues. CDR1 is SGHAT, CDR2 FQNNGV, per germline. CDR3 amino acids: CASSLGQGDPRGETQYF. Written as DNA, the CDR3 is TGTGCCAGCAGCTTAGGCCAAGGGGACCCGAGGGGGGAGACCCAGTACTTC.

This clonotype was recorded a few times. V is TRBV6-4 and J is TRBJ2-2, with D possibly TRBD1 on 6 matching bases. CDR3 length: 14 amino acids. With 4 bases removed from V and 2 bases from J, the gap between germline ends came to 8 bases. Per the germline V gene, CDR1 is MRHNA and CDR2 is SNTAGT. The CDR3 protein is CASSAGTNTGELFF. The CDR3 DNA is TGTGCCAGCAGTGCCGGGACAAACACCGGGGAGCTGTTTTTT.

There are a few counts of this clonotype. The chain has TRBV29-1 and TRBJ1-1, with 7 bases that match TRBD1. The CDR3 contains 13 residues. V gave up 6 bases and J gave up 4 bases; unmatched junction bases: 8. Germline V gene sequence: CDR1 SQVTM, CDR2 ANQGSEA. CDR3 DNA: TGCAGCGTCCAGGGACAGAGAGTCACTGAAGCTTTCTTT. Encoded protein: CSVQGQRVTEAFF.

This clonotype was seen more than once but under ten times. CDR3 coding DNA: TGTGCCAGCTCCGACGGGTACACAGATACGCAGTATTTT. Its translation: CASSDGYTDTQYF. This chain uses TRBV7-8 with TRBJ2-3; D gene unclear. V gave up 8 bases and J gave up 2 bases, with 11 bases separating them. The CDR3 totals 13 residues. CDR1 SGHVS and CDR2 FQNEAQ come from the germline V gene.

In nucleotides, the CDR3 is TGTGCCAGCAGCTTAGCTAACTACGGGGAGCTGTTTTTT. Its translation: CASSLANYGELFF. The chain employs TRBV11-2 and TRBJ2-2, with D hard to call. The CDR3 covers 13 residues. Trimming left V 1 base short and J 7 bases short, with 7 bases between. The germline CDR1 and CDR2 sequences are SGHAT and FQNNGV.

This clonotype turned up a few times. V and J are TRBV6-5 and TRBJ2-1; D unresolved. The CDR3 contains 13 residues. Trimming stripped 7 bases from V and 4 bases from J, with 11 bases between. Germline V lookup: CDR1 MNHEY, CDR2 SVGAGI. As DNA, the CDR3 is TGTGCCAGCACATCCGGACCGTACAATGAGCAGTTCTTC. Its protein product is CASTSGPYNEQFF.

This clonotype was detected many times. The V and J genes are TRBV12-3 or TRBV12-4 and TRBJ2-1; D is unresolved. V was shortened by 3 bases and J by 5 bases, with 11 bases between the two germline ends. This CDR3 spans 14 amino acids. In DNA, the CDR3 is TGTGCCAGCAGTTTTCGGCGGCACAACAATGAGCAGTTCTTC. Translated: CASSFRRHNNEQFF.

The chain links TRBV12-3 or TRBV12-4 to TRBJ2-7; D unresolved. V lost 1 base and J 3 bases, leaving 7 bases between the germline ends. The CDR3 runs to 13 residues. The CDR3 loop reads CASSLGVGYEQYF. The CDR3 DNA sequence: TGTGCCAGCAGTTTAGGGGTAGGCTACGAGCAGTACTTC.

This clonotype was detected ten times or more. V and J are TRBV4-3 and TRBJ2-1; no firm D call. V lost 0 bases and J 3 bases, leaving 12 bases between the germline ends. Germline CDR1 LGHNA, CDR2 YSLEER. This CDR3 contains 16 residues. Here the CDR3 reads CASSQEALHSYNEQFF. The CDR3 DNA is TGCGCCAGCAGCCAAGAGGCCCTCCACAGCTACAATGAGCAGTTCTTC.

This clonotype has a count of ten or more. V and J are TRBV25-1 and TRBJ1-6; D gene unclear. CDR1 is MGHDK, CDR2 SYGVNS, per germline. V was cut by 5 bases and J by 7 bases, with 9 bases left in between. The CDR3 loop spans 13 amino acids. The CDR3 here is CASSMAANSPLHF. CDR3 nucleotide sequence: TGTGCCAGCAGTATGGCAGCAAATTCACCCCTCCACTTT.

In this sample, this clonotype turned up a few times. V is TRBV7-2 and J is TRBJ2-3, with 7 positions matching TRBD1. The V segment lost 1 base and the J segment 2 bases; nucleotides outside the gene matches: 9. The CDR3 consists of 17 residues. Per germline, CDR1 SGHTA and CDR2 FQGNSA. The CDR3 region has the DNA TGTGCCAGCAGCTTAGAGGGAGTTGGGACAGCCACAGATACGCAGTATTTT. It encodes CASSLEGVGTATDTQYF.

The rearrangement joins TRBV2 to TRBJ1-1; TRBD1 might be the D (5 bases). The CDR3 contains 16 residues. In germline, CDR1 is SNHLY, CDR2 FYNNEI. With 5 bases removed from V and 1 base from J, the gap between germline ends came to 17 bases. The CDR3 DNA is TGTGCCAGCAGTCCCACTCCGGGACTGTCGAACACTGAAGCTTTCTTT. Translating it yields CASSPTPGLSNTEAFF. Supplemented by reference TRBV2 and TRBJ1-1, the full variable domain reads EPEVTQTPSHQVTQMGQEVILRCVPISNHLYFYWYRQILGQKVEFLVSFYNNEISEKSEIFDDQFSVERPDGSNFTLKIRSTKLEDSAMYFCASSPTPGLSNTEAFFGQGTRLTVV.